The present T cell receptor (beta chain) was sequenced within a study of tumour-infiltrating T cells in Burkitt lymphoma (dated by TCRdb to 2018 to 2020). For context, the study as a whole: Clinical outcome was correlated with TCR repertoire data, and overall and progression-free survival were found to be predicted by productive clonality independently of established prognosticators, including age at diagnosis.

The germline V gene (reference sequence) provides CDR1 LNHDA and CDR2 SQIVND. Including the terminal cysteine and phenylalanine, the CDR3 comprises 15 residues. The entry retains the CDR3 DNA only, 45 bases that are in frame from base 1. V loses 4 bases, J loses 5 bases, and the germline ends lie 15 bases apart. As to this clone: Its target antigen remains unknown. No much larger clonotype is one base removed from it; base qualities were not supplied.

The protocol used for the library was the immunoSEQ multiplex PCR assay. In TCRdb, the immuneACCESS table is reduced to in-frame sequences with V and J assigned. These tables do not hold every clone; where another copy was compared, an unresolved V gene accounts for under half, and the others remain unexplained. This sample is represented by some 9,200 clones; less than 75% of them were singletons. Clones ranked in the top ten supply more than 5.5% of the sample. The specimen was tumor tissue. Rearrangement joined TRBV19 to TRBJ1-5; TRBD1 could be the D gene, as 6 bases match. The TCR comes from a human donor with diffuse large B-cell lymphoma. The CDR3 here reads CASSKPQGPHQPQHF. The nucleotide sequence is given as TGTGCCAGTAGTAAACCACAGGGTCCCCATCAGCCCCAGCATTTT.